This T cell receptor beta chain was captured in a study of cytomegalovirus exposure and HLA in healthy donors. Findings and caveats of the study: In a later analysis, 15,000 to 20,000 TCR beta sequences were associated with HLA alleles at 0.05 false discovery rate.

Both 60 Vbeta primers and 13 Jbeta primers went into the PCR. TCRdb keeps only in-frame clones here, not all; method: immunoSEQ multiplex PCR. The repertoire holds about 110,000 clones, just under 70% seen once, with about 5.7% in the top ten. On this clone: The antigen is unknown.

This CDR3 spans 15 amino acids. The V gene's germline CDR1 is MNHEY and CDR2 SVGAGI. V gave up 4 bases and J gave up 6 bases, with 17 bases separating them. The chain recombines TRBV6-5 with TRBJ2-3; the D gene is possibly TRBD2 (5 bases). This receptor was obtained from a woman aged 65 to 85 in good health and CMV-seropositive. Sequenced sample: PBMCs. The CDR3 DNA is TGTGCCAGCAGTTCGGCGCGGGCTAGGAGGGATACGCAGTATTTT. Translation: CASSSARARRDTQYF.